This T cell receptor beta chain is from a study of shared clonotypes between healthy human individuals. Study-level results: Clonotypes which were not shared had lower generation probabilities than clonotypes that all four donors shared.

Libraries were prepared by immunoSEQ multiplex PCR; TCRdb keeps only in-frame clonotypes and omits some of them. The table includes 1,100,000 or so clones, 75% to 80% detected once. Details on this clone: Its specificity is not known.

Germline CDR1 SGHAT, CDR2 FQNNGV. Trimming cost V 4 bases and J 3 bases; bases outside gene matches: 6. The CDR3 consists of 15 residues. The rearrangement links TRBV11-2 to TRBJ1-1; 9 positions agree with TRBD1. This TCR was sampled from a man aged 18 to 35 in good health. Some clones in this sample may be carry-over from other donors' samples. Sequencing was done on a sample of memory CD4+ T cells from PBMCs. Described subset: CD45RA-negative fraction. The CDR3 sequence is CASSSPRTGDTEAFF. The CDR3 DNA is TGTGCCAGCAGCTCCCCCCGGACAGGGGACACTGAAGCTTTCTTT.